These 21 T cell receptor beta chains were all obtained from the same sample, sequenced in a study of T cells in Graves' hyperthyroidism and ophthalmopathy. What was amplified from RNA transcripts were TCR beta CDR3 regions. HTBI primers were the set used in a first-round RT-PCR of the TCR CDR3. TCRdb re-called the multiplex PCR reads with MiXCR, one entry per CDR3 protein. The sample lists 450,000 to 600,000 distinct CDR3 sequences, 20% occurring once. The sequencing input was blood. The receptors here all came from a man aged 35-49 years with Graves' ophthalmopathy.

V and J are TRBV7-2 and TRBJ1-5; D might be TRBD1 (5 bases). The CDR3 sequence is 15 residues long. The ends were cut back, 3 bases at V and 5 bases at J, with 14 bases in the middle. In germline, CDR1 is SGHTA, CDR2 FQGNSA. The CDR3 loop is CASSFNQGFDQPQHF. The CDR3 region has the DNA TGTGCCAGCAGCTTCAACCAGGGATTTGATCAGCCCCAGCATTTT.

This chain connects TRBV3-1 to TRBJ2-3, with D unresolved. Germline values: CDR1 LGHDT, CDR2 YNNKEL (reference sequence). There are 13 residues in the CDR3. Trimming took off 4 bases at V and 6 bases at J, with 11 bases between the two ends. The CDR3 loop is CASSRTSADTQYF. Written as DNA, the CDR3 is TGTGCCAGCAGCCGAACTTCAGCGGATACGCAGTATTTT.

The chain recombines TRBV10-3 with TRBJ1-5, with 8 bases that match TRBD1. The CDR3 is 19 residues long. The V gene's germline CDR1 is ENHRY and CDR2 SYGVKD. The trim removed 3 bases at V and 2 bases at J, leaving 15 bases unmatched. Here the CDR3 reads CAISEGSNSGGAGNQPQHF. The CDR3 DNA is TGTGCCATCAGTGAAGGTTCCAATTCAGGGGGCGCCGGCAATCAGCCCCAGCATTTT.

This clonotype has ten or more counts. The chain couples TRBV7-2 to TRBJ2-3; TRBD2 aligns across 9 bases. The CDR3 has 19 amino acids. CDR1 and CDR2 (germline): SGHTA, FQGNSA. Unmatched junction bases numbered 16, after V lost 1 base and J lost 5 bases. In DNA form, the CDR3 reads TGTGCCAGCAGCTTAGGGACCCTAGGTAGCGGGAGTTCCAGAGATACGCAGTATTTT. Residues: CASSLGTLGSGSSRDTQYF.

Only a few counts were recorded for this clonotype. The CDR3 DNA sequence: TGCAGTGCTAAACGCGGTCCGGAGACCCAGTACTTC. Translated, it gives CSAKRGPETQYF. The chain couples TRBV20-1 to TRBJ2-5, with unresolved D. CDR3 length equals 12 residues. Trimming took off 4 bases at V and 5 bases at J, with 11 bases between the two ends. CDR1 is DFQATT and CDR2 is SNEGSKA in the germline V gene (reference sequence).

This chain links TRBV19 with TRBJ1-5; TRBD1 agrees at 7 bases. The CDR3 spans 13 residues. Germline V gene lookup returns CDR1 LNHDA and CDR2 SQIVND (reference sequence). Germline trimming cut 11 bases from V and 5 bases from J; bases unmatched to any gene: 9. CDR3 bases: TGTGCCGCACGGACAGGTTTAGATCAGCCCCAGCATTTT. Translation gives CAARTGLDQPQHF.

Here the CDR3 DNA reads TGTGCCAGCACTTTGGGACCGGCCTATGGCTACACCTTC. This gives the protein CASTLGPAYGYTF. This sequence joins TRBV28 and TRBJ1-2; D might be TRBD1 (5 bases). The CDR3 has 13 residues. Trimming cost V 7 bases and J 4 bases, with 13 bases left between them. Germline V gives CDR1 MDHEN, CDR2 SYDVKM.

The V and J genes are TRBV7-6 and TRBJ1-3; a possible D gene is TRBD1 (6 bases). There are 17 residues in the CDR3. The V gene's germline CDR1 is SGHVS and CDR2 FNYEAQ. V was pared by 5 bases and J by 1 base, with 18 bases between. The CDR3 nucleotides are TGTGCCAGCAGCGCGACCTGGCCCAGGGGATCTGGAAACACCATATATTTT. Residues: CASSATWPRGSGNTIYF.

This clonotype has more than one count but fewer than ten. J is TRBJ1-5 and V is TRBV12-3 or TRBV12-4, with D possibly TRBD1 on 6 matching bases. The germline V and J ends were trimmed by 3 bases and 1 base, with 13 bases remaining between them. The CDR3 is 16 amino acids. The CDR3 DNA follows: TGTGCCAGCAGTTTTGGGGGGGCTTGGAGCAATCAGCCCCAGCATTTT. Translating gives CASSFGGAWSNQPQHF.

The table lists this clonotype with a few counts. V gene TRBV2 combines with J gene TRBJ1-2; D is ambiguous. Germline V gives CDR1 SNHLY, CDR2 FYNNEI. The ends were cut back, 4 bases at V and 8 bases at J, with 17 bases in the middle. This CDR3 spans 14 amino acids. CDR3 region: CASSGLVGSGGYTF. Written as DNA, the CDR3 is TGTGCCAGCAGTGGTTTAGTCGGGTCCGGAGGCTACACCTTC.

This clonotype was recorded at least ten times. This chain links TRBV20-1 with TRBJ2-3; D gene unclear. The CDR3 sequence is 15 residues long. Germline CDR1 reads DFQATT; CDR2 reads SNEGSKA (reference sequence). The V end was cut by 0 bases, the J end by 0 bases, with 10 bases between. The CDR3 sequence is CSARDVKASTDTQYF. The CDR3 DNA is TGCAGTGCTAGAGATGTTAAGGCTAGCACAGATACGCAGTATTTT.

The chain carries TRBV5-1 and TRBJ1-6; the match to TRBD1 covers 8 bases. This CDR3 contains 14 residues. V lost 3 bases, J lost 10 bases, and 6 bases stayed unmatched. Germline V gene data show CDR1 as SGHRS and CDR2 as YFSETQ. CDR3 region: CASSSQGEGSPLHF. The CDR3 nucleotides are TGCGCCAGCAGCTCACAGGGGGAAGGGTCACCCCTCCACTTT.

The CDR3 coding sequence is TGTGCCAGCAGCAGCCTCCGGGGCACAGATACGCAGTATTTT. Protein product: CASSSLRGTDTQYF. The V call is TRBV5-8, the J call TRBJ2-3; D remains unclear. CDR1 is SGHTS, CDR2 YDEGEE, per germline. The CDR3 runs to 14 residues. Trimming took off 4 bases at V and 1 base at J, with 10 bases between the two ends.

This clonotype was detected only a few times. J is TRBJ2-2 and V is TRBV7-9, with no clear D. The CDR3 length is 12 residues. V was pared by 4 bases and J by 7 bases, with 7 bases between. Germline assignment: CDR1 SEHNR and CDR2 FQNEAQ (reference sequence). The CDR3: CASSSLGGELFF. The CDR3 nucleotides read TGTGCCAGCAGCTCCCTGGGCGGGGAGCTGTTTTTT.

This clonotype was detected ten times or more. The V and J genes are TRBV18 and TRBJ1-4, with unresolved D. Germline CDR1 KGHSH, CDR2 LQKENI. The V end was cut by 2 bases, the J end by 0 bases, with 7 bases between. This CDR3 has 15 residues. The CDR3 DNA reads TGTGCCAGCTCACCATCGGTTTCAACTAATGAAAAACTGTTTTTT. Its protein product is CASSPSVSTNEKLFF.

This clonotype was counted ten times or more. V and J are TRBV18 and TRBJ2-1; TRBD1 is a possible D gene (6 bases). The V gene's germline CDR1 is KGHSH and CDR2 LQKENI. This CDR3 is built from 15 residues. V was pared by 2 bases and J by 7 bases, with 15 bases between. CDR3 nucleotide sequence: TGTGCCAGCTCACCAGCATCCACAGGGAAGAATGAGCAGTTCTTC. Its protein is CASSPASTGKNEQFF.

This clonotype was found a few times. The DNA of the CDR3 is TGTGCCAGCAGCCGAGGGGATCTTGCGGATACGCAGTATTTT. Protein product: CASSRGDLADTQYF. The V and J genes are TRBV14 and TRBJ2-3; D is tentatively TRBD1 or TRBD2 (5 bases each). Trimming removed 4 bases at V and 6 bases at J, with 14 bases between. This CDR3 spans 14 amino acids. Germline assignment: CDR1 SGHDN and CDR2 FVKESK.

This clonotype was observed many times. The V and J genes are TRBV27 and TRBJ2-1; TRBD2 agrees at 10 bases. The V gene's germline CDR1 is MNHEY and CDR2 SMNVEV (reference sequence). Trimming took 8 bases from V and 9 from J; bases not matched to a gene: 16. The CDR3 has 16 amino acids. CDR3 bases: TGTGCCAGCGAGAGGAGGACTAGCGGCCTCAAGGGTGAGCAGTTCTTC. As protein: CASERRTSGLKGEQFF.

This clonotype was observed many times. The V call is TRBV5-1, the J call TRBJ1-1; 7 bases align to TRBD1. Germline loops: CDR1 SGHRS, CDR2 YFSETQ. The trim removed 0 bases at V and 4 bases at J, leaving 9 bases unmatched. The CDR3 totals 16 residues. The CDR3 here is CASSLARRQGGTEAFF. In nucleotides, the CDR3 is TGCGCCAGCAGCTTGGCCCGTCGACAGGGTGGCACTGAAGCTTTCTTT.

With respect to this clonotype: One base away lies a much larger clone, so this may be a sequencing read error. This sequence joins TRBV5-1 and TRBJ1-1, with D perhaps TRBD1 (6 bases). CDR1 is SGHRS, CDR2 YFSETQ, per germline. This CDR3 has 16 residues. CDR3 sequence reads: CASSLAGARLNTEASF. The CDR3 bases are TGCGCCAGCAGCTTGGCAGGGGCGAGGTTGAACACTGAAGCTTCCTTT.

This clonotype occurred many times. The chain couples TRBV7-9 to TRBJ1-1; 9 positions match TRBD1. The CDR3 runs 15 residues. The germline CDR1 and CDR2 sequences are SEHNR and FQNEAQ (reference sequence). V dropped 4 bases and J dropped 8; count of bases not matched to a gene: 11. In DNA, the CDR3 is TGTGCCAGCAGCTCCCGGGACAGGGTGGTGGACGAAGCTTTCTTT. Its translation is CASSSRDRVVDEAFF.